The T cell receptor (beta chain) under discussion was sequenced for a study of memory CD4+ T cells and cytomegalovirus serostatus. Overall study context: This sample comes from healthy Belgian adults, eight to ten CMV seropositive, around 26 seronegative. Study-wide results and limits: Of under 200 reported CMV TCRbeta sequences, some 70 were found in memory CD4+ repertoires. CMV serostatus prediction reached median AUC around 0.94, or 0.89 with US-trained model. Suggested: most of the CMV-linked TCR signature lies in CD4+ memory cells.

The CDR3 consists of 18 residues. The V gene end was trimmed by 1 base and the J gene end by 1 base; junction bases not matched to a gene: 8. CDR1 is SGHDT, CDR2 YYEEEE, per germline. Turning to this clone: Its antigen is as yet unknown.

Single viable CD3+CD4+CD8-CD45RO+ cells were sorted as the memory CD4+ T cells. Profiled with immunoSEQ multiplex PCR; TCRdb holds only in-frame clones, not every one. The table shows 54,000 or so clones, with around 80% occurring only once. Sequenced material: memory CD4+ T cells from blood. The receptor was derived from an adult in good health and CMV-seronegative. V usage is TRBV5-6 and J usage is TRBJ2-5; 12 nucleotides line up with TRBD2. The CDR3 DNA sequence: TGTGCCAGCAGCTTGAGGTTTGGACTAGCGGGGCTCCAAGAGACCCAGTACTTC. Its protein is CASSLRFGLAGLQETQYF.